What follows are 10 T cell receptor beta chains derived from one specimen sequenced in a study of T cell repertoires in cytomegalovirus infection. Antigens for these TCRs are unknown. TCRdb fed the reads into MiXCR, producing one record per CDR3 protein. The table has approximately 910,000 distinct CDR3 sequences, more than 25% seen once. The sample consisted of cultured CD8+ T cells from PBMCs, taken from culture after CMV antigen stimulation. Receptors originate from a human donor in good health (CMV status not recorded). Some clones in this sample may be carry-over from other donors' samples.

The V gene is TRBV7-6, the J gene TRBJ2-6; 9 nucleotides agree with TRBD1. CDR3 length: 19 amino acids. Trimming at V came to 2 bases and at J to 1 base, leaving 9 bases not matched to a gene. Germline-derived CDR1 and CDR2 are SGHVS and FNYEAQ. The CDR3 loop is CASSLSPGQGGSGANVLTF. CDR3 nucleotides: TGTGCCAGCAGCTTATCCCCGGGACAGGGCGGGTCTGGGGCCAACGTCCTGACTTTC.

This clonotype has a handful of counts. The J gene is TRBJ2-7, the V gene TRBV15; 7 bases are shared with TRBD1. The CDR3 length is 16 residues. The V gene's germline CDR1 is LNHNV and CDR2 YYDKDF (reference sequence). Trimming cost V 0 bases and J 5 bases; bases outside gene matches: 10. The CDR3 DNA is TGTGCCACCAGCAGAGATCGACAGGGCTCTTTGAACGAGCAGTACTTC. It is translated as CATSRDRQGSLNEQYF.

Turning to this clonotype: Given a much more abundant clone one base away, this may be a read error. The V call is TRBV7-9, the J call TRBJ2-6, with D possibly TRBD2 on 5 matching bases. The V gene's germline CDR1 is SEHNR and CDR2 FQNEAQ (reference sequence). The V and J ends lost 5 bases and 4 bases respectively, with 24 bases between them. The length of the CDR3 is 19 residues. The DNA of the CDR3 is TGTGCCAGCAGCCTCGGGGTATACCTTGGAGCAAGGGGGGCCAACGTCCTGACTTTC. It codes for CASSLGVYLGARGANVLTF.

This clonotype has a handful of counts. CDR3 DNA: TGCGCCAGCAGCGCAAACCCCGGACCTAACACTGAAGCTTTCTTT. Protein sequence: CASSANPGPNTEAFF. The J gene is TRBJ1-1, the V gene TRBV4-1; D gene uncertain. V was pared by 5 bases and J by 2 bases, with 15 bases between. In germline, CDR1 is MGHRA, CDR2 YSYEKL. The length of the CDR3 is 15 residues.

The chain joins TRBV12-3 or TRBV12-4 to TRBJ2-5; the D is unclear. Trimming removed 8 bases from V and 4 bases from J, with 8 bases in between. CDR3 size: 11 residues. This CDR3 is CASGRPETQYF. The CDR3 bases are TGTGCCAGCGGCCGCCCAGAGACCCAGTACTTC.

This clonotype showed up many times. V and J are TRBV12-3 or TRBV12-4 and TRBJ1-1; possibly TRBD1 for D (6 bases). CDR3 size: 15 residues. The V gene lost 4 bases and the J gene lost 3 bases, with 15 bases spanning the gap. The CDR3 coding sequence is TGTGCCAGCAGTTCACCGGGGGCAGGGGACACTGAAGCTTTCTTT. It is translated as CASSSPGAGDTEAFF.

This clonotype showed up just a few times. CDR3 sequence (DNA): TGTGCCAGCACCCGGGACAAGGGGTTGGACACTGAAGCTTTCTTT. This encodes CASTRDKGLDTEAFF. The chain combines TRBV12-3 or TRBV12-4 with TRBJ1-1; maybe TRBD1 (6 bases). This CDR3 is built from 15 residues. V shed 7 bases and J shed 3 bases, with 18 bases lying between them.

This clonotype was observed at least ten times. The chain links TRBV12-3 or TRBV12-4 to TRBJ1-1; no reliable D call. The CDR3 contains 14 residues. V dropped 5 bases and J dropped 0 bases, with 10 bases sitting between them. DNA of the CDR3: TGTGCCAGCAGTCCTTTGGCGGTGAACACTGAAGCTTTCTTT. This encodes CASSPLAVNTEAFF.

There are a few counts of this clonotype. The CDR3 sequence is CASSKRDLTYNEQFF. The CDR3 DNA follows: TGTGCCAGCAGCAAGCGGGACCTAACCTACAATGAGCAGTTCTTC. The J gene is TRBJ2-1, the V gene TRBV7-8; 7 nucleotides agree with TRBD2. CDR1 SGHVS and CDR2 FQNEAQ come from the germline V gene. CDR3 length: 15 amino acids. J lost 2 bases, V lost 5 bases, and 6 bases had no gene match.

This clonotype was recorded at least ten times. The chain carries TRBV12-3 or TRBV12-4 and TRBJ2-3; either TRBD1 or TRBD2 may supply D (6 bases each). V lost 1 base and J lost 0, with 11 bases in between. The CDR3 is 16 amino acids. CDR3 sequence: CASSLVWGASTDTQYF. CDR3 DNA: TGTGCCAGCAGTTTAGTGTGGGGGGCTAGCACAGATACGCAGTATTTT.